The source of this T cell receptor (beta chain) is a study of tumour-infiltrating T cells in Burkitt lymphoma. As for the study in general: This cohort included all epidemiological subtypes of Burkitt lymphoma. Overall and progression-free survival were predicted by productive clonality.

Whole-study results and caveats: Many Burkitt lymphoma patients shared several public clonotypes.

Data came from immunoSEQ multiplex PCR; TCRdb stores just in-frame clones and leaves some out. This sample yields over 1,000 clones, of which around 40% are seen a single time; approximately 14% belongs to the top ten. Comment on this clone: Its antigen is unidentified.

This TCR was recovered from a human donor with Burkitt lymphoma. Sequencing input: tumor tissue.

The DNA of the CDR3 is TGTGCCAGCAGCTCAGATAATGAAAAACTGTTTTTT. This codes for CASSSDNEKLFF. The chain employs TRBV7-6 and TRBJ1-4; D call uncertain. CDR1 and CDR2 (germline): SGHVS, FNYEAQ. V dropped 4 bases and J dropped 4 bases, with 4 bases sitting between them. The CDR3 is made up of 12 amino acids.